A single sample gave rise to the 31 T cell receptor beta chains below, sequenced in a study of OX40 agonist ivuxolimab in advanced cancers. Profiled with immunoSEQ multiplex PCR; TCRdb holds only in-frame clones, not every one. The data show fewer than 25,000 clones, roughly 74% seen once. Material: CD4+ or CD8+ T cells sorted from blood, obtained in a trial of the OX40 agonist ivuxolimab. All receptors come from an adult with an advanced solid tumor such as melanoma, head and neck, liver or kidney cancer.

V is TRBV9 and J is TRBJ2-1; D call uncertain. The CDR3 has 11 amino acids. Deletions cut 0 bases from V and 8 bases from J, with 3 bases between. The germline V gene has CDR1 SGDLS and CDR2 YYNGEE. The CDR3 loop reads CASSVGDEQFF. The CDR3 nucleotides read TGTGCCAGCAGCGTAGGAGATGAGCAGTTCTTC.

This chain connects TRBV9 to TRBJ2-1; 8 bases agree with TRBD2. Germline lookup yields CDR1 SGDLS and CDR2 YYNGEE. After removal of 2 bases from V and 6 bases from J, the junction contained 7 bases not matched to a gene. This CDR3 comprises 15 residues. CDR3 coding DNA: TGTGCCAGCAGCGTCGGGGGGGTTTCGGTCAATGAGCAGTTCTTC. This codes for CASSVGGVSVNEQFF. Together with reference TRBV9 and TRBJ2-1, the CDR3 gives the full variable domain: DSGVTQTPKHLITATGQRVTLRCSPRSGDLSVYWYQQSLDQGLQFLIQYYNGEERAKGNILERFSAQQFPDLHSELNLSSLELGDSALYFCASSVGGVSVNEQFFGPGTRLTVL.

The CDR3 DNA reads as TGTGCCAGCAGCTTGGCGGGGCAGGACACTGAAGCTTTCTTT. Protein sequence: CASSLAGQDTEAFF. V and J are TRBV5-8 and TRBJ1-1; a weak D match, TRBD1 (5 bases). This CDR3 has 14 amino acids. Trimming took 0 bases from V and 3 from J, leaving 9 bases between them. Germline lookup yields CDR1 SGHTS and CDR2 YDEGEE.

The chain employs TRBV4-1 and TRBJ2-3; 8 bases fit TRBD2. CDR1 and CDR2 from the germline V gene are MGHRA and YSYEKL. The CDR3 has 17 amino acids. V lost 0 bases to trimming and J lost 0 bases; unmatched junction nucleotides: 5. CDR3: CASSQDDASGSTDTQYF. Written as DNA, the CDR3 is TGCGCCAGCAGCCAAGATGACGCTAGCGGGAGCACAGATACGCAGTATTTT.

This clone is medium-sized in the sample. The chain recombines TRBV7-9 with TRBJ1-1; possibly TRBD1 for D (5 bases). The germline V gene has CDR1 SEHNR and CDR2 FQNEAQ (reference sequence). V was trimmed by 4 bases and J by 3 bases, leaving 12 bases between them. The CDR3 length is 14 residues. The CDR3 is CASSSPTDYTEAFF. In DNA form, the CDR3 reads TGTGCCAGCAGCTCTCCGACAGACTACACTGAAGCTTTCTTT.

The CDR3 is CASSYILQETQYF. As DNA, the CDR3 is TGTGCCAGCAGTTACATCCTCCAAGAGACCCAGTACTTC. The rearrangement links TRBV6-5 to TRBJ2-5, with D unresolved. V was cut by 2 bases and J by 1 base, with 5 bases left in between. Germline CDR1 is MNHEY and CDR2 is SVGAGI. There are 13 residues in the CDR3.

The V call is TRBV30, the J call TRBJ1-6, with 9 bases aligning to TRBD1. V dropped 3 bases and J dropped 8; count of bases not matched to a gene: 8. This CDR3 spans 15 amino acids. CDR1 and CDR2 (germline): GTSNPN, SVGIG (reference sequence). The CDR3 is CAWSPGTGRDSPLHF. Here the CDR3 DNA reads TGTGCCTGGAGCCCCGGGACAGGGAGGGATTCACCCCTCCACTTT.

The chain has TRBV18 and TRBJ2-7, with D possibly being TRBD1 (7 bases). The CDR3 contains 16 residues. The V and J ends lost 2 bases and 2 bases respectively, with 16 bases between them. The germline V gene encodes CDR1 KGHSH and CDR2 LQKENI. CDR3 in amino acids: CASSPSGGTEPYEQYF. The DNA for the CDR3 is TGTGCCAGCTCACCATCGGGCGGGACAGAACCCTACGAGCAGTACTTC.

V is TRBV6-5 and J is TRBJ1-1; no reliable D call. V lost 5 bases and J 1 base, leaving 11 bases between the germline ends. Germline V CDR1 and CDR2: MNHEY, SVGAGI. This CDR3 spans 14 amino acids. The CDR3 sequence is CASSPYTKNTEAFF. CDR3 nucleotides: TGTGCCAGCAGTCCTTACACCAAGAACACTGAAGCTTTCTTT.

This chain connects TRBV15 to TRBJ2-1, with a tentative D call TRBD1 (6 bases). V was trimmed by 6 bases and J by 4 bases, leaving 16 bases between them. Looked up from germline, CDR1 is LNHNV and CDR2 is YYDKDF (reference sequence). CDR3 size: 15 residues. The CDR3 reads CATRARDKAYNEQFF. As DNA, the CDR3 is TGTGCCACCAGAGCCCGGGACAAGGCATACAATGAGCAGTTCTTC.

This clone was seen only once. V gene TRBV4-1 combines with J gene TRBJ2-7, with D perhaps TRBD1 (5 bases). This CDR3 spans 15 amino acids. The germline V and J ends were trimmed by 1 base and 7 bases, with 17 bases remaining between them. Germline CDR1 and CDR2: MGHRA and YSYEKL. Written as DNA, the CDR3 is TGCGCCAGCAGCCAAGGGCTTCCCACAGGCACAGAGCAGTACTTC. Its translation is CASSQGLPTGTEQYF.

The V call is TRBV7-2, the J call TRBJ2-7, with TRBD1 as a possible D gene (5 bases). The V end was cut by 3 bases, the J end by 4 bases, with 13 bases between. CDR1 and CDR2 (germline): SGHTA, FQGNSA. The length of the CDR3 is 14 residues. Here the CDR3 reads CASSFAQGGYEQYF. The CDR3 DNA reads TGTGCCAGCAGCTTCGCTCAGGGTGGGTACGAGCAGTACTTC. Combining the CDR3 with reference TRBV7-2 and TRBJ2-7 gives the whole variable domain GAGVSQSPSNKVTEKGKDVELRCDPISGHTALYWYRQSLGQGLEFLIYFQGNSAPDKSGLPSDRFSAERTGGSVSTLTIQRTQQEDSAVYLCASSFAQGGYEQYFGPGTRLTVT.

The gene calls are TRBV5-1 and TRBJ1-5; 7 bases line up with TRBD1. From germline, CDR1 is SGHRS and CDR2 YFSETQ. The V segment lost 4 bases and the J segment 3 bases; nucleotides outside the gene matches: 7. This CDR3 is 15 amino acids long. This chain's CDR3 is CASSPEGAVNQPQHF. The CDR3 bases are TGCGCCAGCAGCCCAGAGGGGGCCGTCAATCAGCCCCAGCATTTT.

V is TRBV7-9 and J is TRBJ2-3, with 13 positions matching TRBD2. This CDR3 has 17 amino acids. V gave up 4 bases and J gave up 3 bases; unmatched junction bases: 7. The germline CDR1 and CDR2 sequences are SEHNR and FQNEAQ (reference sequence). CDR3 in DNA: TGTGCCAGCAGCTCCGGACTAGCGGGAGCAAGGACAGATACGCAGTATTTT. This codes for CASSSGLAGARTDTQYF.

This rearrangement joins TRBV29-1 to TRBJ2-1; 11 bases align to TRBD2. This CDR3 has 15 amino acids. Germline CDR1 and CDR2: SQVTM and ANQGSEA. Germline trimming cut 1 base from V and 9 bases from J; bases unmatched to any gene: 8. The CDR3 reads CSVEGVLAGEVEQFF. CDR3 nucleotide sequence: TGCAGCGTTGAAGGGGTACTAGCGGGAGAGGTTGAGCAGTTCTTC.

This clone was counted only a few times. The V and J genes are TRBV9 and TRBJ2-3; TRBD2 agrees at 8 bases. Unmatched junction bases numbered 2, after V lost 2 bases and J lost 0 bases. The length of the CDR3 is 15 residues. Germline V gives CDR1 SGDLS, CDR2 YYNGEE. This CDR3 is CASSVGGASTDTQYF. CDR3 nucleotide sequence: TGTGCCAGCAGCGTCGGGGGGGCGAGCACAGATACGCAGTATTTT.

This chain joins TRBV5-6 and TRBJ1-2, with D hard to call. CDR3 length equals 14 residues. V lost 0 bases and J lost 0, with 6 bases in between. Germline CDR1 reads SGHDT; CDR2 reads YYEEEE. The CDR3 loop is CASSLEDPNYGYTF. CDR3 in DNA: TGTGCCAGCAGCTTGGAAGACCCTAACTATGGCTACACCTTC.

The rearrangement joins TRBV28 to TRBJ1-5, with 9 bases fitting TRBD1. Germline V gene sequence: CDR1 MDHEN, CDR2 SYDVKM. CDR3 size: 17 residues. The V gene end was trimmed by 0 bases and the J gene end by 6 bases; junction bases not matched to a gene: 9. CDR3 protein: CASSLWATQGAGQPQHF. As DNA, the CDR3 is TGTGCCAGCAGTTTATGGGCCACACAGGGGGCGGGTCAGCCCCAGCATTTT.

The V and J genes are TRBV4-1 and TRBJ2-6; TRBD1 matches at 9 bases. CDR1 and CDR2 from the germline V gene are MGHRA and YSYEKL. The CDR3 is 18 residues long. With V trimmed by 2 bases and J by 0 bases, 5 bases remained unmatched. CDR3 sequence (DNA): TGCGCCAGCAGCCAACGTCCGGGACAGGGCTCTGGGGCCAACGTCCTGACTTTC. Protein sequence: CASSQRPGQGSGANVLTF.

The genes are TRBV4-1 and TRBJ2-7; D may correspond to TRBD1 or TRBD2 (6 bases each). Trimming pared 3 bases from V and 3 bases from J, leaving 15 bases between. Germline V gene data show CDR1 as MGHRA and CDR2 as YSYEKL. The CDR3 extends over 15 amino acids. CDR3 protein: CASSQRDTGRYEQYF. The CDR3, as DNA: TGCGCCAGCAGCCAGCGGGACACAGGGCGCTACGAGCAGTACTTC.

The chain carries TRBV27 and TRBJ2-3; D uncertain. Trimming stripped 5 bases from V and 9 bases from J, with 15 bases between. Germline loops: CDR1 MNHEY, CDR2 SMNVEV (reference sequence). The CDR3 sequence is 13 residues long. CDR3 loop: CASSPFPPSTQYF. CDR3 nucleotides: TGTGCCAGCAGTCCCTTCCCACCGTCCACGCAGTATTTT.

Worth noting for this clone: This same CDR3 is encoded by further DNA sequences in the sample. The rearrangement joins TRBV28 to TRBJ2-7, with D unresolved. V was cut by 8 bases and J by 2 bases, with 4 bases left in between. Germline CDR1 MDHEN, CDR2 SYDVKM. The CDR3 consists of 10 residues. CDR3 DNA: TGTGCCAGCGGGCCCTACGAGCAGTACTTC. The encoded protein is CASGPYEQYF.

The chain recombines TRBV27 with TRBJ2-7; 11 bases are shared with TRBD2. V lost 3 bases to trimming and J lost 2 bases; unmatched junction nucleotides: 6. The CDR3 loop spans 16 amino acids. Germline CDR1 is MNHEY and CDR2 is SMNVEV (reference sequence). CDR3 in amino acids: CASSFQGSGRAYEQYF. The CDR3, as DNA: TGTGCCAGCAGTTTCCAGGGTAGCGGGAGGGCCTACGAGCAGTACTTC.

By frequency in the sample, this clone is medium-sized. The sample holds other DNA sequences that translate to the same CDR3. This rearrangement joins TRBV27 to TRBJ2-7, with D possibly TRBD2 on 6 matching bases. CDR1 is MNHEY and CDR2 is SMNVEV in the germline V gene (reference sequence). The V end lost 5 bases, the J end lost 4 bases, and 15 bases lay between the germline ends. This CDR3 comprises 14 residues. The chain's CDR3 is CASSPGTGGYEQYF. The CDR3 region has the DNA TGTGCCAGCAGTCCCGGGACTGGGGGTTACGAGCAGTACTTC.

The gene calls are TRBV7-3 and TRBJ1-2; D is ambiguous. Germline CDR1 and CDR2: SGHTA and FQGTGA. The V and J ends lost 1 base and 6 bases respectively, with 9 bases between them. The CDR3 has 13 amino acids. In DNA, the CDR3 is TGTGCCAGCAGCTTAAACCCCGGAAATGGCTACACCTTC. Its protein product is CASSLNPGNGYTF.

The chain links TRBV7-9 to TRBJ2-5, with TRBD1 as a possible D gene (5 bases). Between the trimmed V and J ends, which lost 5 bases and 0 bases, there was a span of 13 bases. This CDR3 has 15 residues. Germline V CDR1 and CDR2: SEHNR, FQNEAQ (reference sequence). The CDR3 sequence: CASSVSRGYQETQYF. As DNA, the CDR3 is TGTGCCAGCAGCGTGAGTAGGGGCTACCAAGAGACCCAGTACTTC.

This clone is classed as medium-sized. This chain connects TRBV6-6 to TRBJ1-1; tentative D call: TRBD1 (5 bases). Germline CDR1 MNHNY, CDR2 SVGAGI (reference sequence). Trimming pared 2 bases from V and 4 bases from J, leaving 11 bases between. The CDR3 is 14 residues long. CDR3 coding DNA: TGTGCCAGCAGTTACAATCCAGGGCGCACTGAAGCTTTCTTT. Residues: CASSYNPGRTEAFF.

The rearrangement links TRBV18 to TRBJ1-2; 8 bases are shared with TRBD1. The CDR3 is made up of 13 amino acids. Trimming cost V 5 bases and J 8 bases; bases outside gene matches: 7. Germline V gives CDR1 KGHSH, CDR2 LQKENI. CDR3 in amino acids: CASSERTGPGYTF. The DNA for the CDR3 is TGTGCCAGCTCAGAGCGGACAGGGCCCGGCTACACCTTC.

The rearrangement links TRBV7-6 to TRBJ1-3; D is unclear. This CDR3 is 15 amino acids long. The V gene lost 1 base and the J gene lost 0 bases, with 7 bases spanning the gap. CDR1 and CDR2 from the germline V gene are SGHVS and FNYEAQ. The CDR3 sequence: CASSLGSSSGNTIYF. The CDR3, as DNA: TGTGCCAGCAGCTTAGGCTCATCCTCTGGAAACACCATATATTTT.

J is TRBJ2-7 and V is TRBV27; 9 bases line up with TRBD1. V lost 2 bases to trimming and J lost 2 bases; unmatched junction nucleotides: 4. CDR1 and CDR2 (germline): MNHEY, SMNVEV (reference sequence). CDR3 size: 15 residues. The CDR3 protein is CASSLIGTGPYEQYF. DNA for the CDR3: TGTGCCAGCAGTTTAATCGGGACAGGGCCCTACGAGCAGTACTTC.

In its sample, this clone ranks as large. The chain combines TRBV15 with TRBJ1-2; D remains ambiguous. Trimming removed 4 bases from V and 6 bases from J, with 21 bases in between. In germline, CDR1 is LNHNV, CDR2 YYDKDF (reference sequence). The CDR3 runs to 16 residues. CDR3 sequence: CATSILKTTGEDGYTF. In DNA, the CDR3 is TGTGCCACCAGCATTTTAAAAACCACTGGGGAGGATGGCTACACCTTC.